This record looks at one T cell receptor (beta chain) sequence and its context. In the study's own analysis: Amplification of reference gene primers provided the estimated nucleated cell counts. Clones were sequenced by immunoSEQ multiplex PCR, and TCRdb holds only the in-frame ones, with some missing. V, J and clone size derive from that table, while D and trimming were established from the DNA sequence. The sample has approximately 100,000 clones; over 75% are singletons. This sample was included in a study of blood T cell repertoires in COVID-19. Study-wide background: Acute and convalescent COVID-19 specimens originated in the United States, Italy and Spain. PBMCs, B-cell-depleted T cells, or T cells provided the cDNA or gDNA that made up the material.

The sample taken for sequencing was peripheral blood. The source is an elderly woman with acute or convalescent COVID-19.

The CDR3 DNA is TGTGCCAGCAGCTTAGGCCCGGGACAAGGCCTACGGGGCTATGGCTACACCTTC. Translation: CASSLGPGQGLRGYGYTF. The chain combines TRBV5-6 with TRBJ1-2; TRBD1 is a possible D gene (6 bases). There are 18 residues in the CDR3. The ends were cut back, 2 bases at V and 4 bases at J, with 24 bases in the middle. In germline, CDR1 is SGHDT, CDR2 YYEEEE.